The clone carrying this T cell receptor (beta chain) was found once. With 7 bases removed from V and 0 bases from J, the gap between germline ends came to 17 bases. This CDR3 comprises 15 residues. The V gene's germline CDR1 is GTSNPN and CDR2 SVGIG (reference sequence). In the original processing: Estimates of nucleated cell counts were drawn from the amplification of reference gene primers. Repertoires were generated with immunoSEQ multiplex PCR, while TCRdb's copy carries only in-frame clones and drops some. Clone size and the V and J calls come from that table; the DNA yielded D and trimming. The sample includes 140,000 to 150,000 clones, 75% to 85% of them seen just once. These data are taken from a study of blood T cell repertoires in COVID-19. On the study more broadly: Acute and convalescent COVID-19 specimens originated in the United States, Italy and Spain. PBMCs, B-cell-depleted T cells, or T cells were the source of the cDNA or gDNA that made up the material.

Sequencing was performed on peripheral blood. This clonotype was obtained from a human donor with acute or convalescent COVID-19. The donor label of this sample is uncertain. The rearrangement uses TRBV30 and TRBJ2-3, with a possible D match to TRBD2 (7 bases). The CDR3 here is CASTGGGRSTDTQYF. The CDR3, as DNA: TGTGCCTCTACGGGCGGGGGCAGGAGCACAGATACGCAGTATTTT.